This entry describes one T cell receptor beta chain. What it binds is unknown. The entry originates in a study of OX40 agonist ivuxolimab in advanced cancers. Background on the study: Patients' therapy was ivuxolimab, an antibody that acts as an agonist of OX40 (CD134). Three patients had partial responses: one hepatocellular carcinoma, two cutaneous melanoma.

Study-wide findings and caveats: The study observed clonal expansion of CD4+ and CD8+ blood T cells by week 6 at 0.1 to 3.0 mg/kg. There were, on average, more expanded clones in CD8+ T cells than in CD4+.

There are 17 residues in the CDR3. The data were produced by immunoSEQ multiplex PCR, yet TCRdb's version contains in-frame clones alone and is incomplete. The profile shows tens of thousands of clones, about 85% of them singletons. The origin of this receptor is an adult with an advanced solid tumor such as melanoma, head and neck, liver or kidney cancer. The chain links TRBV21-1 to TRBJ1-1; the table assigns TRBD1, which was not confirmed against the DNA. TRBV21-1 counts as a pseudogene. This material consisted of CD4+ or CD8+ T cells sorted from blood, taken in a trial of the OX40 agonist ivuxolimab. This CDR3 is CASSKAGKGAPNTEAFF. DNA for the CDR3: TGTGCCAGCAGCAAAGCAGGGAAGGGGGCGCCGAACACTGAAGCTTTCTTT.